The 18 T cell receptor beta chains in this list originate from one sample, sequenced in a study of shared clonotypes between healthy human individuals. Method: immunoSEQ multiplex PCR; TCRdb's copy keeps in-frame clones and lacks some. The sample consists of approximately 100,000 clones, around 64% of them appearing once. Sample: memory CD8+ T cells sorted from blood. Documented subset: CD45RO+ cells pooled with CCR7-negative TemRA cells. These receptors were collected from a woman between 25 and 40 years old in good health.

The chain employs TRBV4-2 and TRBJ2-6, with TRBD2 matching 10 bases. V was clipped by 1 base and J by 0 bases; unmatched bases: 9. The CDR3 consists of 20 residues. The germline V gene has CDR1 LGHNA and CDR2 YNFKEQ. Here the CDR3 DNA reads TGTGCCAGCAGCCAAGTTCCGGGACTAGCGAACCACTCTGGGGCCAACGTCCTGACTTTC. Its protein product is CASSQVPGLANHSGANVLTF.

The chain recombines TRBV10-3 with TRBJ2-7, with D unclear. Germline values: CDR1 ENHRY, CDR2 SYGVKD. Deletions cut 10 bases from V and 4 bases from J, with 23 bases between. CDR3 size: 15 residues. CDR3 DNA sequence: TGTGCCACCCGCCCCGACGCCAGTCTAGGGTACGAGCAGTACTTC. Amino acids: CATRPDASLGYEQYF.

The rearrangement links TRBV28 to TRBJ1-1; a weak D match, TRBD1 (6 bases). V was cut by 5 bases and J by 4 bases, with 26 bases left in between. The CDR3 runs 18 residues. Germline V gene lookup returns CDR1 MDHEN and CDR2 SYDVKM. Here the CDR3 reads CASSAWQDSNRGSTEAFF. The CDR3 DNA is TGTGCCAGCAGTGCCTGGCAGGACAGCAATAGGGGGTCCACTGAAGCTTTCTTT.

This clone showed up just once. The chain uses TRBV5-1 and TRBJ2-7; tentatively, D is TRBD1 (5 bases). Deletions cut 0 bases from V and 3 bases from J, with 16 bases between. CDR3 size: 16 residues. Germline CDR1 is SGHRS and CDR2 is YFSETQ. CDR3 protein: CASSLEVTDPSYEQYF. The DNA for the CDR3 is TGCGCCAGCAGCTTGGAGGTGACAGACCCTAGCTACGAGCAGTACTTC.

There are a few counts of this clone. Distinct nucleotide sequences in the sample also encode this CDR3. The chain links TRBV9 to TRBJ1-1, with 8 bases lining up with TRBD1. The germline V gene has CDR1 SGDLS and CDR2 YYNGEE. CDR3 length: 14 residues. With 0 bases clipped from V and 4 bases from J, the junction kept 2 bases outside the gene matches. CDR3 DNA: TGTGCCAGCAGCGTAGCTGGGACAGGCACTGAAGCTTTCTTT. The encoded protein is CASSVAGTGTEAFF.

V is TRBV4-2 and J is TRBJ2-2; TRBD2 agrees at 11 bases. The junction had 13 bases not matched to a gene; V was cut back by 3 bases and J by 7 bases. This CDR3 region has 18 residues. CDR1 is LGHNA and CDR2 is YNFKEQ in the germline V gene. The CDR3 here is CASSQESTSGRPSGELFF. Written as DNA, the CDR3 is TGTGCCAGCAGCCAGGAGTCCACTAGCGGGAGACCGAGCGGGGAGCTGTTTTTT.

Only a few counts were recorded for this clone. V is TRBV6-4 and J is TRBJ2-3, with 9 bases aligning to TRBD2. The V segment lost 4 bases and the J segment 1 base; nucleotides outside the gene matches: 3. CDR3 length: 15 residues. Germline CDR1 MRHNA, CDR2 SNTAGT. CDR3 residues: CASSVAGEGTDTQYF. In nucleotides, the CDR3 is TGTGCCAGCAGTGTAGCGGGAGAGGGCACAGATACGCAGTATTTT.

The rearrangement links TRBV6-5 to TRBJ2-1; 9 bases line up with TRBD1. This CDR3 is 15 amino acids long. Germline assignment: CDR1 MNHEY and CDR2 SVGAGI. The trim removed 2 bases at V and 5 bases at J, leaving 4 bases unmatched. CDR3 protein: CASSYRGTGNNEQFF. In nucleotides, the CDR3 is TGTGCCAGCAGTTACCGCGGGACAGGGAACAATGAGCAGTTCTTC.

The V and J genes are TRBV1 and TRBJ2-1; the table's TRBD2 call for D was not verified on the DNA. TRBV1 is a recognized pseudogene. This CDR3 is built from 14 residues. The CDR3 here is CTSSQTSGNNEQFF. As DNA, the CDR3 is TGCACCAGCAGCCAAACTAGCGGGAACAATGAGCAGTTCTTC.

The chain employs TRBV2 and TRBJ2-7; D gene ambiguous. The CDR3 loop spans 15 amino acids. V lost 4 bases and J 2 bases, leaving 15 bases between the germline ends. The germline V gene has CDR1 SNHLY and CDR2 FYNNEI. The CDR3 coding sequence is TGTGCCAGCAGTGGTTACCCATCCTTCACCTACGAGCAGTACTTC. It translates to CASSGYPSFTYEQYF.

CDR3 in amino acids: CASSVGKDQPQHF. CDR3 DNA: TGCGCCAGCAGTGTAGGAAAGGATCAGCCCCAGCATTTT. V and J are TRBV10-1 and TRBJ1-5; D is uncertain. Germline CDR1 WNHNN, CDR2 SYGVQD (reference sequence). V dropped 4 bases and J dropped 5 bases, with 9 bases sitting between them. CDR3 length equals 13 residues.

The chain carries TRBV9 and TRBJ1-5, with 8 bases aligning to TRBD1. V lost 3 bases to trimming and J lost 3 bases; unmatched junction nucleotides: 8. In germline, CDR1 is SGDLS, CDR2 YYNGEE. This CDR3 contains 16 residues. CDR3 sequence: CASSAWDRSFNQPQHF. The CDR3 DNA reads as TGTGCCAGCAGCGCCTGGGACAGGTCCTTCAATCAGCCCCAGCATTTT.

This chain links TRBV9 with TRBJ2-1, with D perhaps matching TRBD2 (6 bases). V dropped 0 bases and J dropped 8 bases, with 12 bases sitting between them. The length of the CDR3 is 14 residues. The germline V gene encodes CDR1 SGDLS and CDR2 YYNGEE. The CDR3 protein is CASSVAGGGDEQFF. CDR3 bases: TGTGCCAGCAGCGTAGCCGGGGGAGGCGATGAGCAGTTCTTC.

The genes are TRBV9 and TRBJ2-7, with unresolved D. V was trimmed by 0 bases and J by 6 bases, leaving 13 bases between them. The CDR3 length is 14 residues. Germline V gene sequence: CDR1 SGDLS, CDR2 YYNGEE. The CDR3 coding sequence is TGTGCCAGCAGCGTAGGGCCCCTAGGCCCCGAGCAGTACTTC. As protein: CASSVGPLGPEQYF.

This sequence joins TRBV28 and TRBJ1-4; D not certain. This CDR3 is 16 amino acids long. Looked up from germline, CDR1 is MDHEN and CDR2 is SYDVKM. Trimming shortened V by 5 bases and J by 0 bases, and 13 bases separated the two germline ends. The CDR3 region is CASSREGLATNEKLFF. CDR3 in DNA: TGTGCCAGCAGTCGGGAGGGTCTTGCAACTAATGAAAAACTGTTTTTT.

V usage is TRBV7-9 and J usage is TRBJ2-5; maybe TRBD2 (5 bases). This CDR3 has 13 amino acids. V lost 4 bases, J lost 3 bases, and 9 bases lay in between. The germline V gene encodes CDR1 SEHNR and CDR2 FQNEAQ (reference sequence). CDR3 nucleotides: TGTGCCAGCAGCTCCCGGGGTGAAGAGACCCAGTACTTC. Translating it yields CASSSRGEETQYF. Looking up the rest from reference TRBV7-9 and TRBJ2-5 gives the full variable domain: DTGVSQNPRHKITKRGQNVTFRCDPISEHNRLYWYRQTLGQGPEFLTYFQNEAQLEKSRLLSDRFSAERPKGSFSTLEIQRTEQGDSAMYLCASSSRGEETQYFGPGTRLLVL.

This clone was found many times. This chain joins TRBV27 and TRBJ2-2; 9 positions agree with TRBD1. J gave up 5 bases and V 5 bases, and 9 bases lay outside the gene matches. The germline CDR1 and CDR2 sequences are MNHEY and SMNVEV (reference sequence). CDR3 length equals 16 residues. The CDR3 sequence: CASSAAPGQGTGELFF. The CDR3 nucleotides read TGTGCCAGCAGTGCCGCCCCGGGACAGGGAACCGGGGAGCTGTTTTTT.

This chain links TRBV6-1 with TRBJ2-1; 7 bases align to TRBD2. The ends lost 3 bases at V and 2 bases at J; junction bases unmatched: 10. The CDR3 is 17 amino acids. CDR1 and CDR2 from the germline V gene are MNHNS and SASEGT. The CDR3 DNA follows: TGTGCCAGCAGTGATTGGCGGGCGGGAGTCCCCTACAATGAGCAGTTCTTC. Protein sequence: CASSDWRAGVPYNEQFF.